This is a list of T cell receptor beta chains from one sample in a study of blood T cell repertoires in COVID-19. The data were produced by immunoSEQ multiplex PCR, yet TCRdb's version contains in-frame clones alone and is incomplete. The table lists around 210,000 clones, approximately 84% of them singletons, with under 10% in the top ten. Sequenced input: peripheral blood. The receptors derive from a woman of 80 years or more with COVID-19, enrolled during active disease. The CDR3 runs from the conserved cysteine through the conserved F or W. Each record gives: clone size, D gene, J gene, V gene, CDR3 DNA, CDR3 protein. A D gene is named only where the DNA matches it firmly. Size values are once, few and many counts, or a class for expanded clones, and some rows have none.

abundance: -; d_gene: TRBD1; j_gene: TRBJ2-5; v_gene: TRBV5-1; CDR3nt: TGCGCCAGCAGCCAGACAGGGGTTGCAGAGACCCAGTACTTC; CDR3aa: CASSQTGVAETQYF
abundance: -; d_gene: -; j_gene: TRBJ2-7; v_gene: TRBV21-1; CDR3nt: TGTGCCAGCAGCAAAGACGTCCGTGTGGACAGCCGTCGATCCTACGAGCAGTACTTC; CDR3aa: CASSKDVRVDSRRSYEQYF
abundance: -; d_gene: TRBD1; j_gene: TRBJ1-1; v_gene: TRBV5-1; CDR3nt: TGCGCCAGCACCGGCTTAGGGGGCCCCACTGAAGCTTTCTTT; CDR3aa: CASTGLGGPTEAFF
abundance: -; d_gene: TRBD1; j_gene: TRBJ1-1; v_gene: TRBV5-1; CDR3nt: TGCGCCAGCAGCTTGGGGCCAGGGGGATCGAAGCGCACTGAAGCTTTCTTT; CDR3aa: CASSLGPGGSKRTEAFF
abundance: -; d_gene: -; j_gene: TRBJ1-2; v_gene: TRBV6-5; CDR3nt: TGTGCCAGCAGACAGGGTAACTATGGCTACACCTTC; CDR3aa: CASRQGNYGYTF
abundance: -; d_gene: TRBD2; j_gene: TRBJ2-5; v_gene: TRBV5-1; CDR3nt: TGCGCCAGCAGCACCCCGGGACTAGGGGAAGAGACCCAGTACTTC; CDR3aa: CASSTPGLGEETQYF
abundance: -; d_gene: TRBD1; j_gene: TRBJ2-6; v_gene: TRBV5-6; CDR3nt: TGTGCCAGCAGCTTACAGGGGTCTGGGGCCAACGTCCTGACTTTC; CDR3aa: CASSLQGSGANVLTF
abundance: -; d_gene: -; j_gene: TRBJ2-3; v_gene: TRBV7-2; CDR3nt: TGTGCCAGAAGGGGATCTAGCACAGATACGCAGTATTTT; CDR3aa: CARRGSSTDTQYF
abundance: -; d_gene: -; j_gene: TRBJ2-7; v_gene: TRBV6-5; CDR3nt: TGTGCCAGCAGTTATTTAGCGGACCGCTCCTACGAGCAGTACTTC; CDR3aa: CASSYLADRSYEQYF
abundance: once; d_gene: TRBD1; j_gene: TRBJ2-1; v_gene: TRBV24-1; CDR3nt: TGTGCCACCAGTGAGGGGACAGGGACCTACAATGAGCAGTTCTTC; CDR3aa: CATSEGTGTYNEQFF
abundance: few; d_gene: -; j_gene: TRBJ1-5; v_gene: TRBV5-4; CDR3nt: TGTGCCAGCAGCCAGGGCCAAGATCAGCCCCAGCATTTT; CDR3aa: CASSQGQDQPQHF
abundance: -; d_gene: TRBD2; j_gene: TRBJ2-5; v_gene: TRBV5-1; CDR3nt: TGCGCCAGCAGCTTGGATGGTAGCGGGGAGGAGACCCAGTACTTC; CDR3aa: CASSLDGSGEETQYF
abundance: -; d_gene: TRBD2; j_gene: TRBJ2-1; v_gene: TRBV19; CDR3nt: TGTGCCAGTAGCCCATACGAGCGGGGGGTCTACAATGAGCAGTTCTTC; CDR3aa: CASSPYERGVYNEQFF
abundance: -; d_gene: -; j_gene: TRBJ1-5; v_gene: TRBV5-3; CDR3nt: TGTGCCAGAAGCAGGTCCAGGGCCAGCAATCAGCCCCAGCATTTT; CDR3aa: CARSRSRASNQPQHF
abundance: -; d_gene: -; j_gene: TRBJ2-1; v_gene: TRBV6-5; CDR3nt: TGTGCCAGCAGAGCGAAGTCCTACAATGAGCAGTTCTTC; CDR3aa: CASRAKSYNEQFF
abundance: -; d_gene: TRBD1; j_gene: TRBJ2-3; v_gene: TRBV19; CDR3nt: TGTGCCAGCCTTGCCAGGGACAGGTACACAGATACGCAGTATTTT; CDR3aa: CASLARDRYTDTQYF
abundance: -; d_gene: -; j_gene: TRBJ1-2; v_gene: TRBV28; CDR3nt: TGTGCCAGCAGTCTACCCACCACGGGTGTGGAAGGCTACACCTTC; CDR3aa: CASSLPTTGVEGYTF
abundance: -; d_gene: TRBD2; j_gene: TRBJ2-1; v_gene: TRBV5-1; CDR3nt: TGCGCCAGCAGCTTGGTCCCGACTAGCGGGTACAATGAGCAGTTCTTC; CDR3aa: CASSLVPTSGYNEQFF
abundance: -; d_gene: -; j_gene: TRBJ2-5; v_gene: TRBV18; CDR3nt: TGTGCCAGCTCACCCCTCGGGGACCAAGAGACCCAGTACTTC; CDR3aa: CASSPLGDQETQYF
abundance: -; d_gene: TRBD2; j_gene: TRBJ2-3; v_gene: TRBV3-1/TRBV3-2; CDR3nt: TGTGCCAGCAGCCAAGTCCTAGCGGGAGGCTCCAGCACAGATACGCAGTATTTT; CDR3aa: CASSQVLAGGSSTDTQYF
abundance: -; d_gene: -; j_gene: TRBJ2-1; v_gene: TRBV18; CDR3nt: TGTGCCAGCTCGCGACAGGCGAGCTCCTACAATGAGCAGTTCTTC; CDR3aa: CASSRQASSYNEQFF
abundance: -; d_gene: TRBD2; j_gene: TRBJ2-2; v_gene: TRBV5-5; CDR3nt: TGTGCCAGCAGCTTTTTACTAGCGGGGCCCACCGGGGAGCTGTTTTTT; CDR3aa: CASSFLLAGPTGELFF